This T cell receptor (beta chain) was sequenced during a study of shared clonotypes between healthy human individuals. Study conclusions and caveats: Naive subsets tended to show greater estimated richness than memory subsets. Across a handful of donors, naive CD4 shared around 5.1%, naive CD8 around 4%, memory CD4 more than 2%, memory CD8 around 0.36%.

Points on this clone: Its target is unknown.

CD45RO-negative, CCR7-positively selected cells formed the naive CD8 fraction, excluding terminally differentiated effector memory CD45RA+ cells. It was at deep level that the assay was run. Per the original data handling: For the immunoSEQ data, sequences were junction-only without quality scores, so filtering differed. TCRdb's copy holds only in-frame clones and misses some; the assay was immunoSEQ multiplex PCR. Clone size and the V and J calls come from that table; the DNA yielded D and trimming. The data contain 700,000 to 950,000 clones, 95% to 97% of them seen just once; the ten biggest clones take up about 0.25%. Between the trimmed V and J ends, which lost 5 bases and 0 bases, there was a span of 14 bases. This CDR3 comprises 15 residues. CDR1 is MNHEY, CDR2 SMNVEV, per germline (reference sequence).

This TCR derives from a young man in good health. The source material was naive CD8+ T cells sorted from blood. The V and J genes are TRBV27 and TRBJ2-7; D gene uncertain. The CDR3 loop is CASSPLARGSYEQYF. CDR3 bases: TGTGCCAGCAGTCCGCTGGCGCGAGGCTCCTACGAGCAGTACTTC.